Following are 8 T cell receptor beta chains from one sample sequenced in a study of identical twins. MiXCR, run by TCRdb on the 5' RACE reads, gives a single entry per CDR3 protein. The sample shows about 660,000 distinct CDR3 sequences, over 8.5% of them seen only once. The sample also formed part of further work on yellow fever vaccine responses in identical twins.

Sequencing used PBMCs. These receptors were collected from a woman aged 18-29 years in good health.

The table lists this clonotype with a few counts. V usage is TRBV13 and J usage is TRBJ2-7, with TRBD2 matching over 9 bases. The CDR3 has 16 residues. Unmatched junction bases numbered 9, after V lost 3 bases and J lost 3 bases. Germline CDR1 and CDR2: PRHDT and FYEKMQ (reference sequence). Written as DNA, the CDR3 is TGTGCCAGCAGCTTCCGGTCCAGCGGGGGGCTCTACGAGCAGTACTTC. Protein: CASSFRSSGGLYEQYF.

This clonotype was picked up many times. CDR3: CASSWYLGYEQYF. As DNA, the CDR3 is TGTGCCAGCAGCTGGTACCTCGGTTACGAGCAGTACTTC. The chain recombines TRBV7-8 with TRBJ2-7; D uncertain. This CDR3 region has 13 residues. Deletions cut 4 bases from V and 4 bases from J, with 11 bases between. CDR1 is SGHVS, CDR2 FQNEAQ, per germline.

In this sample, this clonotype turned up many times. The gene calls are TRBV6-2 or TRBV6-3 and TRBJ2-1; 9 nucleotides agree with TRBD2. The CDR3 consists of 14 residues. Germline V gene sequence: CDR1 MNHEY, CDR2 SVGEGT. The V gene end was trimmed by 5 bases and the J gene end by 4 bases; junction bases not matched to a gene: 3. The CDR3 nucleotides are TGTGCCAGCAGTCAAACTAGCGGGTACAATGAGCAGTTCTTC. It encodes CASSQTSGYNEQFF.

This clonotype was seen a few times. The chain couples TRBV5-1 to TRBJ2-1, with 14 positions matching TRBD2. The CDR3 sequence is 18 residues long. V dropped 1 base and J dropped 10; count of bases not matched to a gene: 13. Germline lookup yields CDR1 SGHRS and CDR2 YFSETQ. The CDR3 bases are TGCGCCAGCAGCTTGTATGGACTAGCGGGGGGCGGGGGGACGGAGCAGTTCTTC. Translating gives CASSLYGLAGGGGTEQFF.

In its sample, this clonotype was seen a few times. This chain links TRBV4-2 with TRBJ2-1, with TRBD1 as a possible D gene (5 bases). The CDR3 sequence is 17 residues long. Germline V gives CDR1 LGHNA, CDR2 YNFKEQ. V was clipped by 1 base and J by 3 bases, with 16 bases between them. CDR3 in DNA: TGTGCCAGCAGCCAAGCGGCGACAGCGAATTTCTACAATGAGCAGTTCTTC. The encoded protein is CASSQAATANFYNEQFF.

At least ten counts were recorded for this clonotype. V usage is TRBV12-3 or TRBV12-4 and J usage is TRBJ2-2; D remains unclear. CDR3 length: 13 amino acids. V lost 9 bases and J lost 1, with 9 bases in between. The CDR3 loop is CARPTGNTGELFF. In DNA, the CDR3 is TGTGCCAGGCCCACGGGGAACACCGGGGAGCTGTTTTTT.

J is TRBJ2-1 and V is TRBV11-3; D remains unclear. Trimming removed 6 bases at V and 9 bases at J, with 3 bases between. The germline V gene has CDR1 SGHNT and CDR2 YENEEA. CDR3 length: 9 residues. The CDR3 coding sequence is TGTGCCAGCAGGGTTGAGCAGTTCTTC. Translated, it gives CASRVEQFF.

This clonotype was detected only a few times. CDR3 amino acids: CSAPSGSPPYEQYF. Written as DNA, the CDR3 is TGCAGTGCACCTAGCGGGTCGCCCCCCTACGAGCAGTACTTC. V is TRBV20-1 and J is TRBJ2-7; TRBD2 matches 8 bases. The junction had 9 bases not matched to a gene; V was cut back by 6 bases and J by 2 bases. The germline gives CDR1 DFQATT, CDR2 SNEGSKA (reference sequence). There are 14 residues in the CDR3.